Sequencing of this T cell receptor beta chain was carried out in a study of cytomegalovirus exposure and HLA in healthy donors. Broader study findings: Per published reports, the classifier diagnosed cytomegalovirus status with high specificity and sensitivity.

With regard to this clone: Its target is unknown.

V lost 1 base to trimming and J lost 4 bases; unmatched junction nucleotides: 7. CDR1 is LGHNA, CDR2 YSLEER, per germline. The CDR3 runs to 15 residues. The PCR had 60 Vbeta and 13 Jbeta primers. Repertoires were generated with immunoSEQ multiplex PCR, while TCRdb's copy carries only in-frame clones and drops some. The table records some 180,000 clones, less than 90% of them present only once. The sequence came from a girl aged 5 to 17 in good health and CMV-seropositive. This rearrangement joins TRBV4-3 to TRBJ2-7, with 7 bases that match TRBD1. Sequencing used PBMCs. CDR3 protein: CASSQVQTGTYEQYF. The CDR3 region has the DNA TGCGCCAGCAGCCAAGTACAGACAGGGACGTACGAGCAGTACTTC.